This T cell receptor (beta chain) was recorded in a study of T cell changes during pregnancy in multiple sclerosis. Generated by immunoSEQ multiplex PCR, the TCRdb table keeps only in-frame clones and is missing some. This table has under 150,000 clones, about 95% appearing once. Specimen: peripheral blood, collected after pregnancy. This TCR was sampled from a female donor with multiple sclerosis, enrolled in a pregnancy study.

The CDR3 sequence is CASCSFAGGMETQYF. The CDR3 nucleotides are TGTGCCAGCTGTTCATTCGCAGGGGGCATGGAGACCCAGTACTTC. The genes are TRBV6-1 and TRBJ2-5; TRBD1 matches at 8 bases. This CDR3 contains 15 residues. With V trimmed by 8 bases and J by 5 bases, 13 bases remained unmatched. Germline CDR1 reads MNHNS; CDR2 reads SASEGT.